Described below is a single T cell receptor beta chain sequence and its context. This entry belongs to a study of shared T cell receptors in the human thymus. Assay used: immunoSEQ multiplex PCR; TCRdb lists only in-frame clones, some missing. The sample lists around 730,000 clones, 80% to 90% occurring once. Trimming cost V 4 bases and J 7 bases; bases outside gene matches: 4. CDR1 and CDR2 from the germline V gene are SGDLS and YYNGEE. There are 14 residues in the CDR3. These data are also associated with another study on human thymus T cells. That investigation notes: In corrective heart surgery, resections were taken, and these provided the thymus tissue. Thymic and blood repertoires showed apparently biased V and J gene usage.

Sequencing used thymocytes. The receptor was isolated from a girl less than two years old with a congenital heart defect. The genes are TRBV9 and TRBJ2-1, with TRBD1 matching over 11 bases. The DNA for the CDR3 is TGTGCCAGCAGCCGGGACAGGGGGGGGAATGAGCAGTTCTTC. Translation gives CASSRDRGGNEQFF.